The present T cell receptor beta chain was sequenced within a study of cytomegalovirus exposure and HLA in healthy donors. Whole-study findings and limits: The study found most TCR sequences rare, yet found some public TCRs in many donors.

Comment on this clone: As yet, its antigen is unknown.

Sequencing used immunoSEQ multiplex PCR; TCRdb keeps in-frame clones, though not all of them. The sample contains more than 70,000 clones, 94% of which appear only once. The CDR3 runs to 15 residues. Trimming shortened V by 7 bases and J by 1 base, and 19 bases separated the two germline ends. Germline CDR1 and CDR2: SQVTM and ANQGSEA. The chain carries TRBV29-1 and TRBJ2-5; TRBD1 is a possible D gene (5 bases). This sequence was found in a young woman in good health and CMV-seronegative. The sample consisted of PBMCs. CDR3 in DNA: TGCAGCGGAATCGGACAACGCCGATTCCAAGAGACCCAGTACTTC. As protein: CSGIGQRRFQETQYF.